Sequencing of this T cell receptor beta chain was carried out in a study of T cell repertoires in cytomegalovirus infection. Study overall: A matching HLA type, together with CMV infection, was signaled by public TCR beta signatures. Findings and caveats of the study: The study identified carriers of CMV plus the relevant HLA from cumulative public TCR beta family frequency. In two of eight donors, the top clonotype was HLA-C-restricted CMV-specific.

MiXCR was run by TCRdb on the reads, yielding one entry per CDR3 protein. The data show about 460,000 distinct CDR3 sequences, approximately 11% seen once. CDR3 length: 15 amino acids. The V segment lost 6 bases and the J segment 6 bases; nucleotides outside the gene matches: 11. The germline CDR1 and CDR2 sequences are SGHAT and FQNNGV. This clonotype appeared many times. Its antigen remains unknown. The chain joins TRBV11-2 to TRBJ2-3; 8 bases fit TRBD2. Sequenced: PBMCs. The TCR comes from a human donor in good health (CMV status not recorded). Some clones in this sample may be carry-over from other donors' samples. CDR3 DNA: TGTGCCAGCAGGGTAGACTGGGGACTAGTGGATACGCAGTATTTT. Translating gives CASRVDWGLVDTQYF.